This TCR beta chain is drawn from a study of blood T cell repertoires in COVID-19. Looking at the study overall: Sites in the United States, Italy and Spain provided acute and convalescent COVID-19 samples. T cells, B-cell-depleted T cells, or PBMCs supplied cDNA or gDNA.

In germline, CDR1 is SGHRS, CDR2 YFSETQ. CDR3 size: 15 residues. V lost 3 bases, J lost 6 bases, and 13 bases lay in between. Sequencing used immunoSEQ multiplex PCR; TCRdb keeps in-frame clones, though not all of them. The top ten hold almost 1.5% of the sample, which has 250,000 to 350,000 clones, 84% seen once. The chain uses TRBV5-1 and TRBJ1-6; D remains ambiguous. The sequencing sample was made of peripheral blood. This TCR was sampled from a human donor with COVID-19, enrolled during active disease. The donor label of this sample is uncertain. In DNA form, the CDR3 reads TGCGCCAGCAGCTGGGTGCCCCGGGGTAATTCACCCCTCCACTTT. Amino acids: CASSWVPRGNSPLHF.